The entry below gives a single T cell receptor (beta chain) sequence along with its context. Its antigen has not been determined. The CDR3, cysteine through phenylalanine, is 14 amino acids long. No DNA is given. The germline V gene specifies SGHVS as CDR1 and FNYEAQ as CDR2. This entry belongs to a study of T cells expressing NK-cell markers (dated by TCRdb to the early 2020s). Study-wide context: TCR beta-chain repertoires were profiled in sorted CD3+CD56+NKG2C+, CD3+CD56+NKG2C- and CD3+CD56-NKG2C+ T-cell subsets from several donors. Among the eight sequenced donors, seven were HCMV-seropositive and one was HCMV-seronegative. The eight sequenced donors were randomly selected healthy volunteers, three men and five women. The libraries were sequenced on Illumina HiSeq 2000/2500, MiSeq or NextSeq, producing 2 x 150 bp reads. The paper as a whole reports these results and caveats: For five or six donors, the dominant CD3+CD56+NKG2C+ clonotypes were among the top 10 CD8+ clonotypes and accounted for about 1.0-7.5% of CD8+ T cells. Whether the expanded NKG2C-expressing T cell clones were specific for HCMV antigens remained unclear. Those dominant clonotypes were again the most abundant among CD3+CD56-NKG2C+ cells in several donors, at roughly 25-60.1%.

For sequencing, an Illumina HiSeq 2000 was employed. TCR beta cDNA libraries were made by 5'RACE template switching that added a universal primer site and unique molecular identifiers. cDNA synthesis was primed from the TCR beta constant segment and was followed by two successive PCR amplification steps. In the authors' own workflow: MIGEC was used to demultiplex reads and group reads by UMI, and MiTCR was used to assemble and quantify clonotypes. To exclude erroneous sequences, only TCR cDNA sequences supported by at least two reads were retained. Downstream repertoire analysis used the tcR package, and clonotypes were matched across fractions by CDR3 nucleotide sequence plus V segment. VDJmatch was used to annotate antigen specificity against VDJdb, with one amino acid substitution in CDR3 permitted. After TCRdb reprocessed the reads, each CDR3 protein sequence was kept as one row, without DNA. The V and J calls come from TCRdb's annotation, not from the publication. The sample's own table lists some 140,000 distinct CDR3 sequences. The ten largest clones capture more than 35% of the sample.

HCMV-specific IgG was detected in serum with a commercial ELISA kit to determine HCMV serostatus. Ficoll density gradient centrifugation was used to isolate peripheral blood mononuclear cells from blood. Specimen: blood T cells: a sorted CD56 or NKG2C T cell subset, CD4+ or CD8+ T cells, or bulk PBMC T cells (not recorded which). This TCR was recovered from a woman aged 45-65 years in good health. Donor details come from another sample of the same person, matched by shared clones. Recombination linked TRBV7-6 to TRBJ1-5. The CDR3 has the sequence CASSLSGYNQPQHF.